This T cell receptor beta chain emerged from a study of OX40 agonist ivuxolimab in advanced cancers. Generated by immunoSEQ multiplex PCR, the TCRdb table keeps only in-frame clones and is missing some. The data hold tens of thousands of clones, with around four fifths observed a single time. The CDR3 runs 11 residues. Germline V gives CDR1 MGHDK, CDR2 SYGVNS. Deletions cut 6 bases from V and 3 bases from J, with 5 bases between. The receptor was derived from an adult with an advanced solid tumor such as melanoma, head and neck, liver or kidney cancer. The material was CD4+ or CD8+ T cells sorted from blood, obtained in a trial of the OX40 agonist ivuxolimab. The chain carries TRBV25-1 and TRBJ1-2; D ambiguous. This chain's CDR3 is CASRGHYGYTF. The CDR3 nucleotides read TGTGCCAGCAGGGGTCACTATGGCTACACCTTC.